This T cell receptor (beta chain) comes out of a study of CD8+ T cells in alopecia areata. Study summary: Tofacitinib lasted 6 to 18 months, then 6 months off drug. Study-level findings and limits: For lesional scalp, especially alopecia totalis/universalis, clonality was higher than in normal scalp. Patients displayed less clarity in TCR sharing than mice, a finding possibly related to HLA.

Concerning this clone: What it binds is unknown.

V lost 5 bases, J lost 2 bases, and 17 bases lay in between. Germline V CDR1 and CDR2: PRHDT, FYEKMQ (reference sequence). The CDR3 length is 16 residues. Investigators isolated RNA and reverse transcribed it into cDNA to act as the sequencing template. Assay used: immunoSEQ multiplex PCR; TCRdb lists only in-frame clones, some missing. The profile shows roughly 150,000 clones, approximately 53% of them singletons. The source of this sequence is a human donor with alopecia areata. The V and J genes are TRBV13 and TRBJ2-3; possibly TRBD1 or TRBD2 for D (6 bases each). Sequencing was performed on CD8+ T cells sorted from blood, taken at week 0. DNA for the CDR3: TGTGCCAGCAGCCGCCGGGGGCGGGGAAACACAGATACGCAGTATTTT. It codes for CASSRRGRGNTDTQYF.